This TCR beta chain is drawn from a study of cytomegalovirus exposure and HLA in healthy donors. Broader study findings: Diagnosis of cytomegalovirus status made by the classifier reportedly showed high specificity and sensitivity.

Between the trimmed V and J ends, which lost 9 bases and 5 bases, there was a span of 11 bases. The V gene's germline CDR1 is MNHNS and CDR2 SASEGT. CDR3 size: 12 residues. On this clone itself: The antigen is undetermined. This CDR3 is also generated by other DNA sequences in the sample.

Primers included in the PCR were 60 Vbeta and 13 Jbeta primers. Sequencing was performed with immunoSEQ multiplex PCR; in TCRdb, only in-frame clones are kept and a portion is missing. The sample holds over 100,000 clones, 6.5% to 9.5% seen once. The sample consisted of PBMCs. The chain combines TRBV6-1 with TRBJ1-5; D remains unclear. The sequence was collected from a man aged 35-49 years in good health and CMV-seronegative. CDR3 sequence: CARRPSHQPQHF. DNA of the CDR3: TGTGCCAGGCGGCCTTCCCATCAGCCCCAGCATTTT.